This record concerns one TCR beta chain sequence. What it recognizes is unknown. The donors were adults (healthy and HIV-negative) with no recent acute infections or vaccinations. The data were produced by immunoSEQ multiplex PCR, yet TCRdb's version contains in-frame clones alone and is incomplete. Of 2.5 million or so clones listed, around nine tenths are singletons. This CDR3 is built from 15 residues. CDR1 and CDR2 from the germline V gene are SGHTA and FQGTGA. The J segment lost 1 base and the V segment lost 0 bases, leaving 0 bases of the junction unmatched. These data belong to a study of shared clonotypes between healthy human individuals. Findings and caveats of the study: Blood alone was sampled, and tissue repertoires likely differ.

The chain joins TRBV7-3 to TRBJ2-3; 8 bases map to TRBD2. This clonotype was sampled from a young man in good health. The sample consisted of naive CD4+ T cells sorted from blood. Subset indicated: CD45RA+ positively selected. Here the CDR3 DNA reads TGTGCCAGCAGCTTAACTAGCGGGGGCACAGATACGCAGTATTTT. The encoded protein is CASSLTSGGTDTQYF.